These T cell receptor beta chains were read from a single sample in a study of response to subunit inactivated influenza vaccine. A single record per CDR3 protein comes from TCRdb applying MiXCR to the RT-PCR reads. The table shows 550,000 to 800,000 distinct CDR3 sequences, with around a sixth occurring only once. The input for sequencing was PBMCs from blood, taken about 11 days after vaccination. The source of these receptors is a man in his forties or fifties who received an inactivated influenza vaccine. CDR3s include the opening cysteine and the closing phenylalanine or tryptophan. D genes are given only for firm matches. Where a row states a size, it is once, few, many or the class of an expanded clone; other rows omit it.

j_call: TRBJ2-2
v_call: TRBV28
d_call: TRBD1
clone_size: -
cdr3_length: 14
cdr3_aa: CASSFYDRAGELFF
cdr3_nt: TGTGCCAGCAGTTTCTACGACAGGGCCGGGGAGCTGTTTTTT

j_call: TRBJ2-7
v_call: TRBV7-2
d_call: TRBD1
clone_size: many
cdr3_length: 14
cdr3_aa: CASGPPGTGAEQYF
cdr3_nt: TGTGCCAGCGGTCCCCCGGGGACAGGGGCCGAGCAGTACTTC

j_call: TRBJ2-1
v_call: TRBV15
d_call: -
clone_size: few
cdr3_length: 15
cdr3_aa: CATSRVSGVRNEQFF
cdr3_nt: TGTGCCACCAGCAGAGTTTCGGGAGTGCGGAATGAGCAGTTCTTC

j_call: TRBJ2-1
v_call: TRBV11-2
d_call: TRBD2
clone_size: -
cdr3_length: 16
cdr3_aa: CASSLVAGGLTSEQFF
cdr3_nt: TGTGCCAGCAGCTTAGTAGCGGGGGGGCTAACTAGTGAGCAGTTCTTC

j_call: TRBJ2-5
v_call: TRBV12-3/TRBV12-4
d_call: -
clone_size: -
cdr3_length: 13
cdr3_aa: CASSFWGAETQYF
cdr3_nt: TGTGCCAGCAGTTTCTGGGGGGCTGAGACCCAGTACTTC

j_call: TRBJ2-1
v_call: TRBV6-2/TRBV6-3
d_call: -
clone_size: -
cdr3_length: 16
cdr3_aa: CASSYSTGGLYNEQFF
cdr3_nt: TGTGCCAGCAGTTACTCGACCGGGGGCCTCTACAATGAGCAGTTCTTC

j_call: TRBJ2-5
v_call: TRBV20-1
d_call: -
clone_size: -
cdr3_length: 14
cdr3_aa: CSANPLSFGETQYF
cdr3_nt: TGCAGTGCTAACCCCCTGTCGTTTGGAGAGACCCAGTACTTC

j_call: TRBJ2-7
v_call: TRBV19
d_call: -
clone_size: -
cdr3_length: 10
cdr3_aa: CASIPYEQYF
cdr3_nt: TGTGCCAGTATCCCCTACGAGCAGTACTTC

j_call: TRBJ2-3
v_call: TRBV20-1
d_call: -
clone_size: -
cdr3_length: 15
cdr3_aa: CSAKKGSSSTDTQYF
cdr3_nt: TGCAGTGCAAAAAAGGGGAGCTCTAGCACAGATACGCAGTATTTT

j_call: TRBJ2-1
v_call: TRBV29-1
d_call: -
clone_size: -
cdr3_length: 13
cdr3_aa: CSVTGSRENEQFF
cdr3_nt: TGCAGCGTTACCGGGTCCCGAGAGAATGAGCAGTTCTTC

j_call: TRBJ2-1
v_call: TRBV12-3/TRBV12-4
d_call: -
clone_size: many
cdr3_length: 18
cdr3_aa: CASTPSPGRISGDNEQFF
cdr3_nt: TGTGCCAGCACCCCCTCACCGGGCAGGATAAGTGGGGATAATGAGCAGTTCTTC

j_call: TRBJ2-2
v_call: TRBV5-1
d_call: -
clone_size: -
cdr3_length: 17
cdr3_aa: CASSLAPVGGVTGELFF
cdr3_nt: TGCGCCAGCAGCTTGGCCCCCGTGGGAGGAGTGACCGGGGAGCTGTTTTTT

j_call: TRBJ2-7
v_call: TRBV5-1
d_call: -
clone_size: few
cdr3_length: 14
cdr3_aa: CASSLGPAGNEQYF
cdr3_nt: TGCGCCAGCAGCTTGGGACCCGCCGGAAACGAGCAGTACTTC

j_call: TRBJ1-1
v_call: TRBV7-9
d_call: -
clone_size: many
cdr3_length: 13
cdr3_aa: CASGQMGGTEAFF
cdr3_nt: TGTGCCAGCGGGCAGATGGGCGGCACTGAAGCTTTCTTT

j_call: TRBJ1-1
v_call: TRBV3-1
d_call: TRBD1
clone_size: -
cdr3_length: 15
cdr3_aa: CASSQGGQGVSEAFF
cdr3_nt: TGTGCCAGCAGCCAAGGTGGACAGGGCGTTTCTGAAGCTTTCTTT

j_call: TRBJ2-1
v_call: TRBV6-2/TRBV6-3
d_call: -
clone_size: -
cdr3_length: 14
cdr3_aa: CATRLVGAYNEQFF
cdr3_nt: TGTGCCACCCGACTAGTGGGGGCCTACAATGAGCAGTTCTTC

j_call: TRBJ1-5
v_call: TRBV28
d_call: -
clone_size: few
cdr3_length: 13
cdr3_aa: CASRPLWNQPQHF
cdr3_nt: TGTGCCAGCAGACCTTTGTGGAATCAGCCCCAGCATTTT

j_call: TRBJ1-1
v_call: TRBV3-1
d_call: -
clone_size: many
cdr3_length: 13
cdr3_aa: CASSPEARGEAFF
cdr3_nt: TGTGCCAGCAGCCCGGAAGCCAGGGGTGAAGCTTTCTTT